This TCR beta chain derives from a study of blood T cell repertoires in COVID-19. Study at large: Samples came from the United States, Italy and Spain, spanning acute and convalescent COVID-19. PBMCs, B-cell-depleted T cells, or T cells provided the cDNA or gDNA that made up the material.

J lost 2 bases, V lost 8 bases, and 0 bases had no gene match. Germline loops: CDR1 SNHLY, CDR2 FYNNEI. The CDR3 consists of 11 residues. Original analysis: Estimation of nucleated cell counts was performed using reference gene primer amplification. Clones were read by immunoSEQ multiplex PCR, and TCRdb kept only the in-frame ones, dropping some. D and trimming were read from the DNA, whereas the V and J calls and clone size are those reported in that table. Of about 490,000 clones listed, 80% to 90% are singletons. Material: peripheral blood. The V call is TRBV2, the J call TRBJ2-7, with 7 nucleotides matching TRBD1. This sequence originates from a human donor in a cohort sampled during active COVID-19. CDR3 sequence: CASGQAYEQYF. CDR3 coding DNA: TGTGCCAGCGGACAGGCCTACGAGCAGTACTTC.